Included here is one T cell receptor (beta chain) sequence, with context. Germline CDR1 reads SGHRS; CDR2 reads YFSETQ. CDR3 length equals 14 residues. The junction had 7 bases not matched to a gene; V was cut back by 4 bases and J by 5 bases. As handled by the study authors: Reference gene primer amplification in the assay estimated nucleated cell counts. Method: immunoSEQ multiplex PCR; TCRdb's copy keeps in-frame clones and lacks some. V and J calls and clone size are given by that table; D and trimming were obtained from the DNA. The sample has fewer than 200,000 clones; about 87% are singletons. The data originate from a study of blood T cell repertoires in COVID-19. Study-level background: PBMCs, B-cell-depleted T cells, or T cells were the source of the cDNA or gDNA that made up the material.

The receptor comes from a woman younger than 35 who had recovered from COVID-19. Input material: peripheral blood. The genes are TRBV5-1 and TRBJ1-2, with 8 positions matching TRBD1. The CDR3 protein is CASSLQGATYGYTF. CDR3 in DNA: TGCGCCAGCAGCCTTCAGGGGGCGACGTATGGCTACACCTTC.